This TCR beta chain was obtained from a study of CD8+ T cells in alopecia areata. Treatment reported: oral pan-JAK inhibitor, 5-10 mg twice daily. Individuals with alopecia areata gave both lesional scalp punch biopsies and peripheral blood for collection. Cell sorting on a FACSAria was used to separate CD4+ and CD8+ T cells from the PBMCs. To note about this clone: Its antigen is unidentified.

Study observations and caveats: One nonresponder makes the tie between baseline CD8+ expansion and response uncertain.

RNA, once extracted, was reverse transcribed into cDNA for use as the sequencing template. The table came from immunoSEQ multiplex PCR; TCRdb's copy has only in-frame clones and leaves some out. Among 150,000 to 250,000 clones, around 60% were seen once, and the ten largest hold around 3.2%. This TCR came from a human donor with alopecia areata. This specimen was CD4+ T cells sorted from blood, taken at week 4, from a patient treated with tofacitinib.

CDR3 coding DNA: TGTGCCAGCAGTGAGGGACGGAACTATGGCTACACCTTC. Translated, it gives CASSEGRNYGYTF. The chain links TRBV2 to TRBJ1-2, with D perhaps matching TRBD1 (5 bases). Trimming stripped 3 bases from V and 2 bases from J, with 7 bases between. Germline-derived CDR1 and CDR2 are SNHLY and FYNNEI. The CDR3 length is 13 residues.